These 5 T cell receptor beta chains came from one sample sequenced in a study of blood T cell repertoires in COVID-19. The method was immunoSEQ multiplex PCR; TCRdb's version includes in-frame clones alone and lacks a portion of them. The table includes about 200,000 clones, 86% detected once. Material: peripheral blood. All receptors derive from a man aged 50 to 60 with acute or convalescent COVID-19.

The CDR3 protein is CASSEAKQRLNYGYTF. As DNA, the CDR3 is TGTGCCAGCAGTGAAGCGAAGCAGAGGCTAAACTATGGCTACACCTTC. The chain couples TRBV2 to TRBJ1-2; D is unclear. The CDR3 is 16 amino acids. The V gene lost 0 bases and the J gene lost 2 bases, with 13 bases spanning the gap. Looked up from germline, CDR1 is SNHLY and CDR2 is FYNNEI.

This sequence joins TRBV18 and TRBJ1-3; the D gene is possibly TRBD1 (6 bases). There are 17 residues in the CDR3. The V gene's germline CDR1 is KGHSH and CDR2 LQKENI. Deletions cut 3 bases from V and 0 bases from J, with 15 bases between. The CDR3, as DNA: TGTGCCAGCTCACCCTTATCCAGGGGCGGCTCTGGAAACACCATATATTTT. Translation gives CASSPLSRGGSGNTIYF.

The chain carries TRBV2 and TRBJ2-1; TRBD1 aligns across 9 bases. The CDR3 length is 16 residues. Per germline, CDR1 SNHLY and CDR2 FYNNEI. Trimming took 7 bases from V and 7 from J; bases not matched to a gene: 14. In nucleotides, the CDR3 is TGTGCCAGCACATTACTCGGGACAGGGTCTGATAATGAGCAGTTCTTC. Translating it yields CASTLLGTGSDNEQFF.

CDR3 in amino acids: CASSPPGLGYEQYF. The CDR3, as DNA: TGTGCCAGCAGCCCCCCAGGGCTCGGATACGAGCAGTACTTC. The rearrangement uses TRBV7-3 and TRBJ2-7, with D maybe TRBD1 (5 bases). The V gene's germline CDR1 is SGHTA and CDR2 FQGTGA. The V and J ends lost 5 bases and 4 bases respectively, with 15 bases between them. This CDR3 has 14 residues.

This chain joins TRBV7-9 and TRBJ2-1; no firm D call. The germline CDR1 and CDR2 sequences are SEHNR and FQNEAQ (reference sequence). Trimming removed 3 bases from V and 10 bases from J, with 7 bases in between. The length of the CDR3 is 11 residues. The CDR3 region is CASSLGREQFF. The CDR3 coding sequence is TGTGCCAGCAGCTTGGGCAGAGAGCAGTTCTTC.